Listed below are T cell receptor beta chains from one sample, sequenced in a study of blood T cells in healthy people across ages. TCRdb re-derived calls from the 5' RACE reads in MiXCR, one entry per CDR3 protein. The sample carries hundreds of thousands of distinct CDR3 sequences, roughly 34% recorded once. The specimen was blood. Source of these receptors: a man between 18 and 35 years old in good health. The CDR3 runs from the conserved cysteine through the conserved F or W. D genes are given only for firm matches. Clone size appears in some rows only: once, few, many, or a class for an expanded clone.

.	13	TRBV9	.	TRBJ1-1	CASSVYGNTEAFF	TGTGCCAGCAGCGTATACGGCAACACTGAAGCTTTCTTT
TRBD2	17	TRBV7-8	.	TRBJ2-3	CASSLEGLAGGRDTQYF	TGTGCCAGCAGCTTAGAAGGACTAGCGGGGGGTAGAGATACGCAGTATTTT
.	14	TRBV10-3	.	TRBJ2-1	CAISDWKDYNEQFF	TGTGCCATCAGTGATTGGAAGGACTACAATGAGCAGTTCTTC
.	13	TRBV20-1	few	TRBJ2-3	CSARPGAEDTQYF	TGCAGTGCTAGGCCGGGGGCGGAAGATACGCAGTATTTT
.	15	TRBV20-1	few	TRBJ2-7	CSASKQGSPPYEQYF	TGCAGTGCTTCGAAACAGGGTAGCCCCCCCTACGAGCAGTACTTC
.	16	TRBV25-1	.	TRBJ2-1	CASSDRGGQGDNEQFF	TGTGCCAGCAGTGATCGAGGGGGGCAAGGAGACAATGAGCAGTTCTTC
.	14	TRBV6-5	once	TRBJ1-6	CASSRDMINSPLHF	TGTGCCAGCAGTCGGGACATGATTAATTCACCCCTCCACTTT
.	14	TRBV20-1	many	TRBJ2-3	CSARRGPSTDTQYF	TGCAGTGCTAGGAGGGGCCCTAGCACAGATACGCAGTATTTT
.	13	TRBV20-1	.	TRBJ2-7	CSVGRKGVYEQYF	TGCAGTGTCGGACGTAAGGGGGTCTACGAGCAGTACTTC
.	15	TRBV5-1	.	TRBJ1-1	CASSLRSGADTEAFF	TGCGCCAGCAGCTTACGATCGGGAGCGGACACTGAAGCTTTCTTT
.	13	TRBV6-2/TRBV6-3	.	TRBJ2-2	CASSYFRPGELFF	TGTGCCAGCAGTTACTTTAGACCCGGGGAGCTGTTTTTT
.	14	TRBV5-6	.	TRBJ2-5	CASTLNQVYNEQYF	TGTGCCAGCACCCTAAACCAGGTTTACAATGAGCAGTACTTC
.	15	TRBV12-3/TRBV12-4	many	TRBJ2-7	CASSEIRGSVHEQYF	TGTGCCAGCAGTGAGATCAGGGGATCGGTTCACGAGCAGTACTTC
.	16	TRBV12-3/TRBV12-4	many	TRBJ2-1	CASILMTGPGGYEQFF	TGTGCCAGCATTCTGATGACAGGCCCGGGCGGTTATGAGCAGTTCTTC
TRBD1	17	TRBV28	.	TRBJ1-1	CASSPLRTGAMNTEAFF	TGTGCCAGCAGTCCCCTAAGGACAGGGGCGATGAACACTGAAGCTTTCTTT
.	12	TRBV25-1	few	TRBJ2-5	CASSKTSGTQYF	TGTGCCAGCAGTAAGACTAGTGGGACCCAGTACTTC
.	11	TRBV29-1	few	TRBJ2-7	CSVESGTEQYF	TGCAGCGTTGAGTCTGGGACTGAGCAGTACTTC
.	17	TRBV6-1	few	TRBJ1-1	CASSERRGLSGEAEAFF	TGTGCCAGCAGTGAAAGGAGAGGTTTAAGTGGAGAGGCTGAAGCTTTCTTT
TRBD1	15	TRBV15	few	TRBJ1-2	CATSRMGQGYFGYTF	TGTGCCACCAGCAGAATGGGACAGGGTTACTTTGGCTACACCTTC
.	16	TRBV7-2	.	TRBJ1-4	CASSLRAGPVYEKLFF	TGTGCCAGCAGCTTAAGGGCGGGCCCGGTGTATGAAAAACTGTTTTTT
.	13	TRBV5-1	.	TRBJ2-3	CASSVNVRELMYF	TGCGCCAGCAGCGTGAACGTCAGGGAATTGATGTATTTT
.	16	TRBV3-1	.	TRBJ1-1	CASSQDWTAMNTEAFF	TGTGCCAGCAGCCAAGATTGGACAGCAATGAACACTGAAGCTTTCTTT
.	12	TRBV7-6	few	TRBJ2-5	CASSPDMETQYF	TGTGCCAGCAGCCCGGACATGGAGACCCAGTACTTC
.	16	TRBV7-8	.	TRBJ2-1	CASSRVHGSSYNEQFF	TGTGCCAGCAGCCGAGTACATGGAAGCTCCTACAATGAGCAGTTCTTC
.	13	TRBV4-3	many	TRBJ2-4	CASSQGFGNIQYF	TGCGCCAGCAGCCAGGGTTTTGGAAACATTCAGTACTTC
TRBD1	14	TRBV6-6	.	TRBJ2-3	CASSELQGADTQYF	TGTGCCAGCAGTGAGCTCCAGGGGGCAGATACGCAGTATTTT
.	13	TRBV12-3/TRBV12-4	few	TRBJ1-1	CASSFLRARWAFF	TGTGCCAGCAGTTTCCTGAGGGCAAGGTGGGCTTTCTTT
.	18	TRBV20-1	few	TRBJ1-4	CSALPTAPEGKTNEKLFF	TGCAGTGCTCTTCCAACAGCCCCCGAGGGGAAAACTAATGAAAAACTGTTTTTT
TRBD1	15	TRBV4-2	.	TRBJ1-1	CASSQLTGVRTEAFF	TGTGCCAGCAGCCAACTTACAGGGGTGCGGACTGAAGCTTTCTTT
.	11	TRBV20-1	few	TRBJ1-1	CSASVNTEAFF	TGCAGTGCTAGCGTGAACACTGAAGCTTTCTTT
.	13	TRBV12-3/TRBV12-4	once	TRBJ1-2	CASRQGEGYGYTF	TGTGCCAGCAGACAGGGAGAAGGCTATGGCTACACCTTC
TRBD1	16	TRBV12-3/TRBV12-4	.	TRBJ1-5	CASSFGDRYSNQPQHF	TGTGCCAGCAGTTTTGGGGACAGATATAGCAATCAGCCCCAGCATTTT
TRBD1	14	TRBV29-1	many	TRBJ1-2	CSVANTGENYGYTF	TGCAGCGTCGCTAATACAGGGGAGAATTATGGCTACACCTTC
TRBD2	16	TRBV3-1	few	TRBJ2-1	CASSNLAGGSYNEQFF	TGTGCCAGCAGCAACTTAGCGGGGGGCTCCTACAATGAGCAGTTCTTC
TRBD2	17	TRBV7-9	.	TRBJ2-1	CASSLASGGRLTYEQFF	TGTGCCAGCAGCTTAGCTAGCGGGGGGCGTCTAACCTACGAGCAGTTCTTC
TRBD1	14	TRBV7-2	.	TRBJ2-7	CASSPRDRGFEQYF	TGTGCCAGCAGCCCCCGGGACAGGGGGTTCGAGCAGTACTTC
TRBD1	14	TRBV20-1	few	TRBJ1-1	CSASRTGKNTEAFF	TGCAGTGCTAGTAGGACAGGGAAAAACACTGAAGCTTTCTTT